These 27 T cell receptor beta chains were all obtained from the same sample, sequenced in a study of tumor-infiltrating lymphocytes in glioblastoma multiforme. Multiple V-beta primers and a C-beta primer amplified TCRB from RNA. MiXCR was run by TCRdb on the multiplex PCR reads, yielding one entry per CDR3 protein. The sample holds around 8,800 distinct CDR3 sequences, about 79% seen once. Sequenced input: brain tumor tissue. The receptors were gathered from a male donor with glioblastoma.

The CDR3 DNA follows: TGTGCCATCAGTGGGGGCCCTACCTCCTACGAGCAGTACTTC. This encodes CAISGGPTSYEQYF. The J gene is TRBJ2-7, the V gene TRBV10-3, with D possibly being TRBD1 (5 bases). The CDR3 is made up of 14 amino acids. Germline CDR1 ENHRY, CDR2 SYGVKD. The ends were cut back, 4 bases at V and 0 bases at J, with 10 bases in the middle.

Details on this clonotype: The CDR3 ends on some other residue instead of the conserved phenylalanine or tryptophan, so this is likely a read error. V usage is TRBV11-2 and J usage is TRBJ2-2, with 7 bases fitting TRBD2. The CDR3 has 20 residues. Germline assignment: CDR1 SGHAT and CDR2 FQNNGV. The CDR3 sequence is CASTPSSGQGLAVNTAELFS. CDR3 DNA sequence: TGTGCCAGCACCCCCTCATCCGGCCAAGGGCTAGCGGTAAACACCGCGGAGCTGTTTTCT.

CDR3 sequence: CASSSGSNTEAFF. In DNA, the CDR3 is TGTGCCAGCAGCTCCGGCAGCAACACTGAAGCTTTCTTT. V gene TRBV7-9 combines with J gene TRBJ1-1, with D unclear. The CDR3 is 13 residues long. CDR1 and CDR2 from the germline V gene are SEHNR and FQNEAQ (reference sequence). The V end was cut by 4 bases, the J end by 2 bases, with 8 bases between.

Turning to this clonotype: A much larger clone differs from this one at a single base, so this may be a read error. This chain uses TRBV6-2 or TRBV6-3 with TRBJ2-2, with D possibly matching TRBD1 (6 bases). Trimming pared 5 bases from V and 3 bases from J, leaving 7 bases between. This CDR3 has 13 residues. Germline V gene sequence: CDR1 MNHEY, CDR2 SVGEGT. The CDR3 here is CASSHRDTGELFF. The CDR3 region has the DNA TGTGCCAGCAGTCACAGGGACACCGGGGAGCTGTTTTTT.

The sample holds one count of this clonotype. The gene calls are TRBV11-2 and TRBJ2-2; 7 bases fit TRBD2. The CDR3 has 15 residues. Germline CDR1 and CDR2: SGHAT and FQNNGV. The trim removed 1 base at V and 1 base at J, leaving 0 bases unmatched. CDR3 in DNA: TGTGCCAGCAGCTTAGGCGGGGGGAACACCGGGGAGCTGTTTTTT. Its translation: CASSLGGGNTGELFF.

The gene calls are TRBV11-2 and TRBJ2-6; D is possibly TRBD1 (6 bases). V lost 3 bases and J 2 bases, leaving 8 bases between the germline ends. The CDR3 contains 15 residues. The germline V gene encodes CDR1 SGHAT and CDR2 FQNNGV. CDR3 sequence: CASSFTGTGANVLTF. CDR3 in DNA: TGTGCCAGCAGCTTCACAGGGACTGGGGCCAACGTCCTGACTTTC. The full variable domain, its missing parts supplied by reference TRBV11-2 and TRBJ2-6, is EAGVAQSPRYKIIEKRQSVAFWCNPISGHATLYWYQQILGQGPKLLIQFQNNGVVDDSQLPKDRFSAERLKGVDSTLKIQPAKLEDSAVYLCASSFTGTGANVLTFGAGSRLTVL.

This clonotype was detected only a few times. V usage is TRBV19 and J usage is TRBJ2-7, with D hard to call. Germline assignment: CDR1 LNHDA and CDR2 SQIVND (reference sequence). The CDR3 extends over 13 amino acids. The V end was cut by 5 bases, the J end by 2 bases, with 10 bases between. The CDR3 nucleotides are TGTGCCAGTAGTTTAAGGGCGGCCTACGAGCAGTACTTC. Its translation is CASSLRAAYEQYF.

The rearrangement uses TRBV25-1 and TRBJ1-6, with 8 bases lining up with TRBD1. In germline, CDR1 is MGHDK, CDR2 SYGVNS. The V gene end was trimmed by 6 bases and the J gene end by 12 bases; junction bases not matched to a gene: 13. This CDR3 is 15 amino acids long. CDR3 bases: TGTGCCAGCAGCGCCGACAGGGGCGGCCGGGGACCCCTCCACTTT. Residues: CASSADRGGRGPLHF.

A word on this clonotype: A junction boundary mismatches the germline segment, possibly from a read error. This chain links TRBV29-1 with TRBJ1-1, with 7 bases that match TRBD1. Per germline, CDR1 SQVTM and CDR2 ANQGSEA. The CDR3 is 14 residues long. The CDR3 reads CSVEMGQRNAEAFF. CDR3 DNA: TGCAGCGTCGAAATGGGACAGAGGAACGCTGAAGCTTTCTTT.

In regard to this clonotype: At one end, the junction sequence differs from germline, possibly due to a read error. V and J are TRBV29-1 and TRBJ2-7; 7 bases match TRBD2. The CDR3 runs 13 residues. Germline V gene data show CDR1 as SQVTM and CDR2 as ANQGSEA. The CDR3 here is CIVETSDSNEQYF. CDR3 DNA: TGCATCGTCGAAACTAGCGACTCCAACGAGCAGTACTTC.

The gene calls are TRBV11-2 and TRBJ2-2; D remains ambiguous. V lost 7 bases, J lost 14 bases, and 41 bases lay in between. CDR3 length equals 20 residues. Germline V lookup: CDR1 SGHAT, CDR2 FQNNGV. The CDR3 sequence is CASTPSFGQGLAVNTGYLFF. As DNA, the CDR3 is TGTGCCAGCACCCCCTCATTCGGCCAAGGGCTGGCGGTAAACACCGGGTATCTGTTTTTT.

This clonotype was found a few times. The chain couples TRBV5-1 to TRBJ2-1, with TRBD2 matching 7 bases. J was trimmed by 4 bases and V by 0 bases; bases with no gene match: 4. The CDR3 spans 15 residues. Germline CDR1 and CDR2: SGHRS and YFSETQ. The chain's CDR3 is CASSLGSSGYNEQFF. The CDR3 DNA sequence: TGCGCCAGCAGCTTGGGTTCTAGCGGATACAATGAGCAGTTCTTC.

The chain uses TRBV10-3 and TRBJ2-5, with D uncertain. The CDR3 is made up of 15 amino acids. The ends were cut back, 3 bases at V and 5 bases at J, with 16 bases in the middle. Germline-derived CDR1 and CDR2 are ENHRY and SYGVKD. The CDR3 reads CAISDLGGVQETQYF. In DNA, the CDR3 is TGTGCCATCAGTGATTTAGGTGGAGTTCAGGAGACCCAGTACTTC.

This clonotype was seen once. The chain combines TRBV6-5 with TRBJ2-7, with D unclear. Between the trimmed V and J ends, which lost 0 bases and 5 bases, there was a span of 14 bases. This CDR3 has 15 residues. Germline V gene lookup returns CDR1 MNHEY and CDR2 SVGAGI. The CDR3 DNA follows: TGTGCCAGCAGTTACTCTTTACACCTACAACACGAGCAGTACTTC. As protein: CASSYSLHLQHEQYF.

In regard to this clonotype: A single base separates this from a much larger clone, so it may be a read error. V usage is TRBV11-2 and J usage is TRBJ2-2; 7 bases match TRBD2. CDR1 is SGHAT, CDR2 FQNNGV, per germline. The CDR3 has 14 residues. Here the CDR3 DNA reads TGTGCCAGCAGCCACGGACTAGACCCCGGGGAGCCGTTTTTT. This codes for CASSHGLDPGEPFF.

In this sample, this clonotype turned up a few times. The J gene is TRBJ1-5, the V gene TRBV11-2; possibly TRBD1 for D (5 bases). Trimming pared 6 bases from V and 6 bases from J, leaving 15 bases between. CDR3 length: 14 amino acids. CDR1 SGHAT and CDR2 FQNNGV come from the germline V gene. This CDR3 reads CASSMGGGTQPQHF. CDR3 bases: TGTGCCAGCAGTATGGGGGGAGGGACTCAGCCCCAGCATTTT.

The rearrangement links TRBV11-2 to TRBJ2-5; 7 nucleotides align to TRBD2. CDR3 length: 13 amino acids. The germline V gene has CDR1 SGHAT and CDR2 FQNNGV. The J segment lost 4 bases and the V segment lost 6 bases, leaving 5 bases of the junction unmatched. DNA for the CDR3: TGTGCCAGCAGTGCTAGCGGACGAGAGACCCAGTACTTC. This codes for CASSASGRETQYF.

The count of this clonotype is one. J is TRBJ1-3 and V is TRBV28, with a possible D match to TRBD1 (5 bases). The CDR3 is 16 amino acids. Germline V gene sequence: CDR1 MDHEN, CDR2 SYDVKM. The V and J ends lost 10 bases and 4 bases respectively, with 23 bases between them. Here the CDR3 DNA reads TGTGCCACCAGACCTTACCAGACAGTGTCCGGAAACACCATATATTTT. It specifies CATRPYQTVSGNTIYF.

This rearrangement joins TRBV4-2 to TRBJ1-6, with no clear D. Germline V lookup: CDR1 LGHNA, CDR2 YNFKEQ. V lost 2 bases and J lost 7, with 12 bases in between. The CDR3 spans 15 residues. In DNA, the CDR3 is TGTGCCAGCAGCCAATACGGCGGAACCAATTCACCCCTCCACTTT. This gives the protein CASSQYGGTNSPLHF.

With regard to this clonotype: At one of its ends the junction is not consistent with the germline gene, which may arise from a read error. The V call is TRBV11-2, the J call TRBJ1-1; D remains unclear. Germline assignment: CDR1 SGHAT and CDR2 FQNNGV. The CDR3 has 13 amino acids. The CDR3, as DNA: TGTGCCAGCAGCTTAGATCCATCAACTGAAACTTTCTTT. Protein: CASSLDPSTETFF.

In its sample, this clonotype was seen once. The germline gene is not matched at one end of the junction; a read error may be the cause. The gene calls are TRBV20-1 and TRBJ2-5; 8 bases agree with TRBD2. The CDR3 loop spans 14 amino acids. The germline V gene encodes CDR1 DFQATT and CDR2 SNEGSKA (reference sequence). DNA for the CDR3: TGCAGGGCTAGAGCGGGGGCTCCACAAGAGACCAAGTACTTC. Residues: CRARAGAPQETKYF.

With respect to this clonotype: As the CDR3 is not closed by the conserved phenylalanine or tryptophan, this likely results from a read error. The V call is TRBV5-1, the J call TRBJ2-7; 8 nucleotides match TRBD2. The length of the CDR3 is 15 residues. Germline values: CDR1 SGHRS, CDR2 YFSETQ. CDR3 amino acids: CASGLDTSGTYEQYL. The CDR3 bases are TGCGCCAGCGGCTTGGATACTAGCGGAACCTACGAGCAGTACTTG.

CDR3 sequence reads: CSAKQTSGSNEQFF. In nucleotides, the CDR3 is TGCAGTGCTAAACAAACCAGCGGGAGCAATGAGCAGTTCTTC. This sequence joins TRBV20-1 and TRBJ2-1, with 8 bases matching TRBD2. CDR3 length: 14 amino acids. CDR1 is DFQATT and CDR2 is SNEGSKA in the germline V gene (reference sequence). V dropped 4 bases and J dropped 6; count of bases not matched to a gene: 8.

The V gene is TRBV18, the J gene TRBJ2-1, with unresolved D. This CDR3 contains 14 residues. Trimming cost V 3 bases and J 5 bases, with 11 bases left between them. Germline V CDR1 and CDR2: KGHSH, LQKENI. DNA for the CDR3: TGTGCCAGCTCACCGGGCAGGTTGGACAATGAGCAGTTCTTC. This sequence encodes CASSPGRLDNEQFF.

To note about this clonotype: One junction end disagrees with the germline gene, perhaps due to a read error. V and J are TRBV20-1 and TRBJ2-1, with 14 bases matching TRBD2. The CDR3 runs to 17 residues. The V gene's germline CDR1 is DFQATT and CDR2 SNEGSKA (reference sequence). CDR3 in amino acids: CSAARGLAGVPYNERFF. In nucleotides, the CDR3 is TGCAGTGCAGCCAGGGGACTAGCGGGAGTCCCCTACAATGAGCGGTTCTTC.

V gene TRBV4-1 combines with J gene TRBJ2-7, with D possibly TRBD1 on 6 matching bases. The CDR3 is 16 residues long. Trimming pared 0 bases from V and 5 bases from J, leaving 17 bases between. CDR1 and CDR2 from the germline V gene are MGHRA and YSYEKL. In nucleotides, the CDR3 is TGCGCCAGCAGCCAAGATGAGGTTAAACAGGGTGACGAGCAGTACTTC. Protein product: CASSQDEVKQGDEQYF.

About this clonotype itself: Relative to the germline gene, one junction end is altered; a read error may explain this. The chain uses TRBV4-1 and TRBJ1-1, with no clear D. Looked up from germline, CDR1 is MGHRA and CDR2 is YSYEKL. The CDR3 is made up of 17 amino acids. CDR3 amino acids: CASSQPRTQAVNTEASF. The CDR3 DNA reads as TGCGCCAGCAGCCAACCTCGGACCCAAGCGGTGAACACTGAAGCTTCCTTT.